The source of this T cell receptor beta chain is a study of shared clonotypes between healthy human individuals. About the study: A few men and a couple of women, aged 18 to 49, were donors.

Scientists sequenced DNA from unsorted PBMC on ten immunoSEQ deep assay plates. This table comes from immunoSEQ multiplex PCR, and its TCRdb copy is limited to in-frame clones, with some not included. The sample shows 450,000 to 500,000 clones, less than 80% of them seen only once. The study drew all its donors from Caucasian adults living in Nashville, Tennessee. The sequencing sample was made of PBMCs. The sequence was obtained from a woman aged 40 to 49 in good health. Some clones in this sample may be carry-over from other donors' samples.

CDR3 bases: TGTGCCTGGACCCTGGGGGGGGTCGAGACCTACGAGCAGTACTTC. Its protein product is CAWTLGGVETYEQYF. V and J are TRBV30 and TRBJ2-7, with 7 bases aligning to TRBD2. Germline CDR1 GTSNPN, CDR2 SVGIG (reference sequence). The CDR3 sequence is 15 residues long. V trimming: 4 bases; J trimming: 2 bases; junction bases outside the gene matches: 11.